Below are 32 T cell receptor beta chains sequenced from a single sample in a study of cytomegalovirus exposure and HLA in healthy donors. TCRdb keeps only in-frame clones here, not all; method: immunoSEQ multiplex PCR. The repertoire holds some 170,000 clones, about 86% seen once, with 5.7% in the top ten. Input material: PBMCs. The receptors originated from a woman aged 30 to 39 in good health and CMV-seronegative.

The CDR3: CASSVRGNNEQFF. The CDR3 bases are TGTGCCAGCAGCGTACGCGGGAACAATGAGCAGTTCTTC. V usage is TRBV9 and J usage is TRBJ2-1, with a weak D call TRBD2 (6 bases). V lost 1 base to trimming and J lost 5 bases, with 7 bases between them. The V gene's germline CDR1 is SGDLS and CDR2 YYNGEE. The length of the CDR3 is 13 residues.

The V gene is TRBV5-4, the J gene TRBJ2-4; 8 bases agree with TRBD2. The V gene end was trimmed by 4 bases and the J gene end by 8 bases; junction bases not matched to a gene: 5. This CDR3 region has 13 residues. From germline, CDR1 is SGHNT and CDR2 YYREEE (reference sequence). The CDR3 spells CASSPGGEDIQYF. The CDR3 nucleotides are TGTGCCAGCAGCCCGGGGGGGGAGGACATTCAGTACTTC. Full variable domain (rest looked up from reference TRBV5-4 and TRBJ2-4): ETGVTQSPTHLIKTRGQQVTLRCSSQSGHNTVSWYQQALGQGPQFIFQYYREEENGRGNFPPRFSGLQFPNYSSELNVNALELDDSALYLCASSPGGEDIQYFGAGTRLSVL.

The V call is TRBV4-2, the J call TRBJ1-1; 7 bases align to TRBD1. This CDR3 region has 14 residues. Germline CDR1 LGHNA, CDR2 YNFKEQ. With V trimmed by 2 bases and J by 11 bases, 11 bases remained unmatched. CDR3 region: CASSQSTGDQGAFF. The CDR3 DNA follows: TGTGCCAGCAGCCAATCAACAGGGGACCAGGGCGCTTTCTTT.

The chain joins TRBV6-5 to TRBJ1-5; no clear D. The V and J ends lost 6 bases and 0 bases respectively, with 12 bases between them. CDR1 and CDR2 (germline): MNHEY, SVGAGI. The CDR3 runs to 15 residues. CDR3 residues: CASRPGFPSNQPQHF. The DNA for the CDR3 is TGTGCCAGCAGGCCCGGGTTTCCTAGCAATCAGCCCCAGCATTTT.

The table lists this clone with a few counts. The chain employs TRBV28 and TRBJ2-3; 9 bases are a match to TRBD1. V trimming: 4 bases; J trimming: 2 bases; junction bases outside the gene matches: 4. Germline loops: CDR1 MDHEN, CDR2 SYDVKM. The CDR3 covers 15 residues. The CDR3 region is CASSSGQGHTDTQYF. CDR3 in DNA: TGTGCCAGCAGTTCGGGACAGGGCCACACAGATACGCAGTATTTT. Supplemented by reference TRBV28 and TRBJ2-3, the full variable domain reads DVKVTQSSRYLVKRTGEKVFLECVQDMDHENMFWYRQDPGLGLRLIYFSYDVKMKEKGDIPEGYSVSREKKERFSLILESASTNQTSMYLCASSSGQGHTDTQYFGPGTRLTVL.

The chain links TRBV29-1 to TRBJ2-7; 13 bases match TRBD2. Germline CDR1 reads SQVTM; CDR2 reads ANQGSEA. V was clipped by 4 bases and J by 7 bases; unmatched bases: 10. The CDR3 contains 15 residues. The CDR3 DNA follows: TGCAGCGTTGCTCCCGGACTAGCGGGAGTAGATGAGCAGTACTTC. Protein product: CSVAPGLAGVDEQYF.

The CDR3 sequence: CASSEAGYGQPQHF. The CDR3 region has the DNA TGTGCCAGCAGTGAAGCGGGATATGGTCAGCCCCAGCATTTT. The J gene is TRBJ1-5, the V gene TRBV2; D is ambiguous. This CDR3 region has 14 residues. Germline CDR1 reads SNHLY; CDR2 reads FYNNEI. The V gene lost 0 bases and the J gene lost 6 bases, with 9 bases spanning the gap.

Only one count was recorded for this clone. J is TRBJ1-3 and V is TRBV2; D may be TRBD1 (5 bases). Trimming stripped 3 bases from V and 2 bases from J, with 11 bases between. This CDR3 region has 15 residues. From germline, CDR1 is SNHLY and CDR2 FYNNEI. The CDR3 DNA sequence: TGTGCCAGCAGTGATTCCGGGGCGACTGGAAACACCATATATTTT. Its translation is CASSDSGATGNTIYF. Based on the CDR3 plus reference TRBV2 and TRBJ1-3, the full variable domain is EPEVTQTPSHQVTQMGQEVILRCVPISNHLYFYWYRQILGQKVEFLVSFYNNEISEKSEIFDDQFSVERPDGSNFTLKIRSTKLEDSAMYFCASSDSGATGNTIYFGEGSWLTVV.

The V gene is TRBV27, the J gene TRBJ2-7, with 7 nucleotides matching TRBD2. With 7 bases clipped from V and 5 bases from J, the junction kept 11 bases outside the gene matches. This CDR3 comprises 14 residues. Germline CDR1 is MNHEY and CDR2 is SMNVEV (reference sequence). The CDR3 here is CASTFGMGTNEQYF. The CDR3 DNA reads as TGTGCCAGCACCTTTGGTATGGGGACTAACGAGCAGTACTTC.

V usage is TRBV10-3 and J usage is TRBJ2-7, with TRBD2 matching over 12 bases. V dropped 8 bases and J dropped 5; count of bases not matched to a gene: 10. In germline, CDR1 is ENHRY, CDR2 SYGVKD. This CDR3 is 15 amino acids long. Here the CDR3 reads CAIGPILAGGDEQYF. Here the CDR3 DNA reads TGTGCCATCGGCCCGATCCTAGCGGGAGGGGACGAGCAGTACTTC.

The rearrangement uses TRBV5-4 and TRBJ1-1; a possible D gene is TRBD1 (6 bases). Germline V gives CDR1 SGHNT, CDR2 YYREEE (reference sequence). Between the trimmed V and J ends, which lost 5 bases and 2 bases, there was a span of 13 bases. This CDR3 comprises 14 residues. This CDR3 is CASRTGQTNTEAFF. The CDR3 DNA reads as TGTGCCAGCAGGACCGGACAGACCAACACTGAAGCTTTCTTT.

The chain carries TRBV9 and TRBJ2-2; D is ambiguous. Germline V CDR1 and CDR2: SGDLS, YYNGEE. The V and J ends lost 3 bases and 5 bases respectively, with 5 bases between them. The CDR3 runs to 12 residues. The CDR3 region is CASSDGTGELFF. CDR3 nucleotides: TGTGCCAGCAGCGATGGTACCGGGGAGCTGTTTTTT.

This clone was found once. This chain connects TRBV4-3 to TRBJ1-4; the D is unclear. CDR1 and CDR2 (germline): LGHNA, YSLEER. This CDR3 has 15 residues. Trimming shortened V by 0 bases and J by 7 bases, and 12 bases separated the two germline ends. CDR3 DNA sequence: TGCGCCAGCAGCCAAGACCGGGTAGGGAGTGAAAAACTGTTTTTT. This codes for CASSQDRVGSEKLFF.

This clone was picked up one time. This sample includes further DNA sequences coding for the same CDR3. This chain uses TRBV7-2 with TRBJ1-1; D is uncertain. The germline V and J ends were trimmed by 3 bases and 4 bases, with 12 bases remaining between them. Germline lookup yields CDR1 SGHTA and CDR2 FQGNSA. The CDR3 contains 14 residues. In nucleotides, the CDR3 is TGTGCCAGCAGCTTTAAAAGGGAAGGCACTGAAGCTTTCTTT. Translating gives CASSFKREGTEAFF.

The chain has TRBV7-3 and TRBJ1-1; no reliable D call. The V end lost 2 bases, the J end lost 1 base, and 5 bases lay between the germline ends. This CDR3 has 13 residues. The germline V gene encodes CDR1 SGHTA and CDR2 FQGTGA. CDR3 nucleotide sequence: TGTGCCAGCAGCTTACATGGGAACACTGAAGCTTTCTTT. This codes for CASSLHGNTEAFF.

The rearrangement links TRBV9 to TRBJ2-1; possibly TRBD1 for D (5 bases). This CDR3 region has 14 residues. The V gene's germline CDR1 is SGDLS and CDR2 YYNGEE. Trimming removed 0 bases at V and 5 bases at J, with 9 bases between. CDR3: CASSVGGLNNEQFF. CDR3 DNA sequence: TGTGCCAGCAGCGTAGGGGGCTTAAACAATGAGCAGTTCTTC.

The chain recombines TRBV5-6 with TRBJ1-1; D gene uncertain. The CDR3 has 15 residues. Germline CDR1 SGHDT, CDR2 YYEEEE. Trimming removed 1 base at V and 4 bases at J, with 14 bases between. The CDR3 spells CASSLLVRQLTEAFF. CDR3 nucleotides: TGTGCCAGCAGCTTGTTGGTAAGGCAGCTCACTGAAGCTTTCTTT.

About this clone: The same CDR3 is also encoded by other DNA sequences in this sample. V gene TRBV5-1 combines with J gene TRBJ1-1; D gene unclear. Per germline, CDR1 SGHRS and CDR2 YFSETQ. Deletions cut 0 bases from V and 6 bases from J, with 6 bases between. The length of the CDR3 is 12 residues. CDR3 region: CASSLGGPEAFF. The CDR3 DNA sequence: TGCGCCAGCAGCTTGGGTGGGCCTGAAGCTTTCTTT.

A remark on this clone: Within the sample, other DNA sequences also encode this same CDR3. The rearrangement uses TRBV6-6 and TRBJ2-6; D remains unclear. V was cut by 2 bases and J by 1 base, with 6 bases left in between. CDR1 and CDR2 (germline): MNHNY, SVGAGI (reference sequence). The CDR3 runs 15 residues. This CDR3 is CASSYDGSGANVLTF. CDR3 sequence (DNA): TGTGCCAGCAGTTACGATGGGTCTGGGGCCAACGTCCTGACTTTC.

This rearrangement joins TRBV15 to TRBJ2-1; TRBD1 matches 9 bases. The CDR3 length is 16 residues. V was pared by 3 bases and J by 3 bases, with 6 bases of the junction left unmatched. Germline V gene lookup returns CDR1 LNHNV and CDR2 YYDKDF (reference sequence). CDR3 amino acids: CATSRGTGGVYNEQFF. In DNA, the CDR3 is TGTGCCACCAGCAGGGGTACAGGGGGCGTCTACAATGAGCAGTTCTTC.

The rearrangement joins TRBV5-6 to TRBJ2-1; 9 bases match TRBD1. J lost 6 bases, V lost 4 bases, and 5 bases had no gene match. Germline V lookup: CDR1 SGHDT, CDR2 YYEEEE. CDR3 length: 14 residues. The chain's CDR3 is CASSIPGQGNEQFF. The CDR3 DNA sequence: TGTGCCAGCAGCATACCGGGACAGGGCAATGAGCAGTTCTTC. The full variable domain, with the rest looked up from reference TRBV5-6 and TRBJ2-1, is DAGVTQSPTHLIKTRGQQVTLRCSPKSGHDTVSWYQQALGQGPQFIFQYYEEEERQRGNFPDRFSGHQFPNYSSELNVNALLLGDSALYLCASSIPGQGNEQFFGPGTRLTVL.

The rearrangement uses TRBV21-1 and TRBJ2-7. TRBV21-1 is an annotated pseudogene. This CDR3 is built from 16 residues. CDR3 sequence (DNA): TGTGCCAGCAGCAAAGCGCGAAGCCGACCAACCTACGAGCAGTACTTC. Translating it yields CASSKARSRPTYEQYF.

The chain joins TRBV6-5 to TRBJ2-2, with D hard to call. The V and J ends lost 2 bases and 2 bases respectively, with 9 bases between them. CDR3 length: 15 amino acids. Germline V gene lookup returns CDR1 MNHEY and CDR2 SVGAGI. As DNA, the CDR3 is TGTGCCAGCAGTTACCGCCGCCTAAACACCGGGGAGCTGTTTTTT. Its translation: CASSYRRLNTGELFF.

The V gene is TRBV5-4, the J gene TRBJ2-7; D is uncertain. The CDR3 contains 12 residues. Germline V gene sequence: CDR1 SGHNT, CDR2 YYREEE (reference sequence). V lost 4 bases to trimming and J lost 5 bases, with 10 bases between them. This CDR3 is CASSPVGDEQYF. For the CDR3, the DNA is TGTGCCAGCAGCCCCGTTGGGGACGAGCAGTACTTC.

V is TRBV11-2 and J is TRBJ1-1; no clear D gene. This CDR3 region has 13 residues. V lost 1 base to trimming and J lost 4 bases, with 7 bases between them. Germline V gene lookup returns CDR1 SGHAT and CDR2 FQNNGV. The CDR3 region is CASSLGAGTEAFF. CDR3 sequence (DNA): TGTGCCAGCAGCTTAGGAGCTGGCACTGAAGCTTTCTTT.

J is TRBJ2-3 and V is TRBV4-1, with TRBD2 matching over 7 bases. The CDR3 covers 17 residues. J lost 9 bases, V lost 0 bases, and 15 bases had no gene match. Germline V gene lookup returns CDR1 MGHRA and CDR2 YSYEKL. In DNA form, the CDR3 reads TGCGCCAGCAGCCAAGACACGACGGGGGGTCTTCAAAACACGCAGTATTTT. As protein: CASSQDTTGGLQNTQYF.

In DNA, the CDR3 is TGTGCCAGCGGAGGGGAGTTGGGTCAGCCCCAGCATTTT. Protein product: CASGGELGQPQHF. The V call is TRBV2, the J call TRBJ1-5; D possibly corresponds to TRBD1 (5 bases). Trimming removed 8 bases from V and 6 bases from J, with 14 bases in between. The CDR3 is 13 amino acids. Germline V lookup: CDR1 SNHLY, CDR2 FYNNEI.

The rearrangement joins TRBV10-3 to TRBJ2-2, with TRBD2 as a possible D gene (5 bases). CDR3 length: 14 residues. Trimming took 4 bases from V and 7 from J, leaving 13 bases between them. Germline V gene data show CDR1 as ENHRY and CDR2 as SYGVKD. CDR3: CAISGLQSGGELFF. CDR3 DNA sequence: TGTGCCATCAGTGGTCTTCAAAGCGGCGGGGAGCTGTTTTTT.

V usage is TRBV21-1 and J usage is TRBJ2-7; the table's D call, TRBD1, has no DNA check behind it. TRBV21-1 is listed as a pseudogene. CDR3 length equals 14 residues. CDR3 coding DNA: TGTGCCAGCTTCAGCAATCTAAGGGGCCACGAGCAGTACTTC. It encodes CASFSNLRGHEQYF.

Remarks on this clone: This CDR3 is also generated by other DNA sequences in the sample. This chain links TRBV5-1 with TRBJ1-5; 7 positions agree with TRBD1. The junction had 0 bases not matched to a gene; V was cut back by 0 bases and J by 6 bases. Per germline, CDR1 SGHRS and CDR2 YFSETQ. The CDR3 spans 13 residues. The CDR3 DNA reads TGCGCCAGCAGCTTGGGACAGGGTCAGCCCCAGCATTTT. Its translation: CASSLGQGQPQHF.

The V and J genes are TRBV7-9 and TRBJ1-2, with D possibly being TRBD1 (6 bases). Germline V gene sequence: CDR1 SEHNR, CDR2 FQNEAQ (reference sequence). The CDR3 runs 14 residues. V lost 5 bases and J lost 4, with 14 bases in between. The CDR3 region has the DNA TGTGCCAGCAGCCTCGGGGGGGCAGGCTATGGCTACACCTTC. Translating it yields CASSLGGAGYGYTF.

The rearrangement links TRBV28 to TRBJ1-1, with a possible D match to TRBD1 (6 bases). Per the germline V gene, CDR1 is MDHEN and CDR2 is SYDVKM. The CDR3 is 16 residues long. V lost 2 bases and J 0 bases, leaving 13 bases between the germline ends. The CDR3 spells CASSLGGAGVNTEAFF. Written as DNA, the CDR3 is TGTGCCAGCAGTTTAGGCGGGGCAGGGGTGAACACTGAAGCTTTCTTT.